Each of the 17 T cell receptor beta chains below was sequenced from the same sample in a study of OX40 agonist ivuxolimab in advanced cancers. The data were produced by immunoSEQ multiplex PCR, yet TCRdb's version contains in-frame clones alone and is incomplete. This sample yields tens of thousands of clones, of which roughly nine tenths are seen a single time; around 15% belongs to the top ten. This specimen consisted of CD4+ or CD8+ T cells sorted from blood, obtained in a trial of the OX40 agonist ivuxolimab. These receptors all stem from an adult with an advanced solid tumor such as melanoma, head and neck, liver or kidney cancer.

The rearrangement uses TRBV4-1 and TRBJ1-5; D is undetermined. The CDR3 contains 13 residues. Looked up from germline, CDR1 is MGHRA and CDR2 is YSYEKL. Trimming removed 0 bases at V and 7 bases at J, with 7 bases between. This CDR3 is CASSQDIGQPQHF. The CDR3 coding sequence is TGCGCCAGCAGCCAAGATATTGGCCAGCCCCAGCATTTT.

The V gene is TRBV6-1, the J gene TRBJ2-7; D unresolved. V was cut by 3 bases and J by 2 bases, with 14 bases left in between. The germline gives CDR1 MNHNS, CDR2 SASEGT. This CDR3 is built from 15 residues. The CDR3, as DNA: TGTGCCAGCAGTGAGCCCCGGACGTACCCCTACGAGCAGTACTTC. Protein product: CASSEPRTYPYEQYF.

This chain uses TRBV2 with TRBJ2-1; D perhaps matches TRBD2 (6 bases). Germline V lookup: CDR1 SNHLY, CDR2 FYNNEI. The V end was cut by 3 bases, the J end by 10 bases, with 22 bases between. The CDR3 has 16 residues. The CDR3 DNA reads TGTGCCAGCAGTGACCCCCGGGACCCCTGGGGGGAGGAGCAGTTCTTC. Protein sequence: CASSDPRDPWGEEQFF.

The rearrangement links TRBV10-1 to TRBJ2-1; 8 bases map to TRBD2. With V trimmed by 6 bases and J by 8 bases, 9 bases remained unmatched. Germline V gene data show CDR1 as WNHNN and CDR2 as SYGVQD (reference sequence). The CDR3 spans 14 residues. CDR3 nucleotide sequence: TGCGCCAGCAGCCTTACCGGGACTAGGGATGAGCAGTTCTTC. Translation gives CASSLTGTRDEQFF.

The V and J genes are TRBV6-5 and TRBJ1-2; D gene ambiguous. Germline lookup yields CDR1 MNHEY and CDR2 SVGAGI. Trimming cost V 2 bases and J 3 bases, with 7 bases left between them. The CDR3 extends over 13 amino acids. The CDR3 reads CASSYEGDYGYTF. CDR3 DNA: TGTGCCAGCAGTTACGAGGGTGACTATGGCTACACCTTC.

This clone occurred once. This rearrangement joins TRBV13 to TRBJ1-5; possibly TRBD1 for D (5 bases). CDR1 PRHDT and CDR2 FYEKMQ come from the germline V gene (reference sequence). The CDR3 contains 14 residues. Trimming stripped 0 bases from V and 4 bases from J, with 7 bases between. The CDR3 here is CASSLGQGNQPQHF. The CDR3 nucleotides are TGTGCCAGCAGCTTAGGGCAGGGAAATCAGCCCCAGCATTTT.

V gene TRBV28 combines with J gene TRBJ2-3; 7 positions match TRBD2. The ends lost 5 bases at V and 2 bases at J; junction bases unmatched: 16. The CDR3 sequence is 18 residues long. Germline values: CDR1 MDHEN, CDR2 SYDVKM. CDR3: CASSPPGGSGRVTDTQYF. The CDR3 coding sequence is TGTGCCAGCAGTCCACCGGGGGGTAGCGGAAGGGTCACAGATACGCAGTATTTT.

This chain connects TRBV5-1 to TRBJ1-1; D is possibly TRBD1 (5 bases). The CDR3 is made up of 12 amino acids. CDR1 and CDR2 (germline): SGHRS, YFSETQ. Trimming took off 5 bases at V and 5 bases at J, with 10 bases between the two ends. CDR3 protein: CASRDGGTEAFF. The CDR3 nucleotides are TGCGCCAGCAGGGATGGGGGAACTGAAGCTTTCTTT.

This clone was seen a single time. This sequence joins TRBV11-2 and TRBJ1-1; 8 positions agree with TRBD1. From germline, CDR1 is SGHAT and CDR2 FQNNGV. The junction had 4 bases not matched to a gene; V was cut back by 5 bases and J by 8 bases. This CDR3 is 12 amino acids long. The CDR3 coding sequence is TGTGCCAGCAGCCGAGGACAGGGAGAAGCTTTCTTT. Its translation: CASSRGQGEAFF.

The genes are TRBV5-1 and TRBJ1-4; the D is unclear. The germline CDR1 and CDR2 sequences are SGHRS and YFSETQ. Trimming took off 0 bases at V and 8 bases at J, with 14 bases between the two ends. The CDR3 is 15 residues long. The CDR3 sequence: CASSLDGRVEEKLFF. The CDR3 nucleotides read TGCGCCAGCAGCTTGGATGGTCGTGTGGAGGAAAAACTGTTTTTT.

The chain is built from TRBV27 and TRBJ1-5; a weak D match, TRBD1 (5 bases). Germline V lookup: CDR1 MNHEY, CDR2 SMNVEV (reference sequence). The CDR3 contains 14 residues. Trimming removed 3 bases from V and 5 bases from J, with 11 bases in between. This CDR3 is CASSFWGSDQPQHF. CDR3 coding DNA: TGTGCCAGCAGTTTTTGGGGGTCGGATCAGCCCCAGCATTTT.

The V gene is TRBV7-6, the J gene TRBJ2-1; possible D gene TRBD2, 6 bases. V was shortened by 0 bases and J by 1 base, with 7 bases between the two germline ends. The CDR3 runs 15 residues. Germline values: CDR1 SGHVS, CDR2 FNYEAQ. This chain's CDR3 is CASSLAGTSYNEQFF. In DNA, the CDR3 is TGTGCCAGCAGCTTAGCAGGGACTTCCTACAATGAGCAGTTCTTC.

V is TRBV19 and J is TRBJ2-3; unclear D gene. This CDR3 is 13 amino acids long. V lost 3 bases and J 6 bases, leaving 10 bases between the germline ends. Looked up from germline, CDR1 is LNHDA and CDR2 is SQIVND (reference sequence). CDR3 sequence: CASSIGSFDTQYF. The CDR3 DNA sequence: TGTGCCAGTAGTATTGGTAGTTTTGATACGCAGTATTTT.

The chain joins TRBV19 to TRBJ2-3, with a tentative D call TRBD2 (5 bases). Germline CDR1 and CDR2: LNHDA and SQIVND (reference sequence). V was cut by 3 bases and J by 2 bases, with 12 bases left in between. The CDR3 consists of 15 residues. The CDR3 loop reads CASSISRAFTDTQYF. DNA for the CDR3: TGTGCCAGTAGTATCTCGCGGGCTTTCACAGATACGCAGTATTTT.

V and J are TRBV7-8 and TRBJ2-3; 15 nucleotides agree with TRBD2. This CDR3 region has 21 residues. Trimming at V came to 0 bases and at J to 4 bases, leaving 14 bases not matched to a gene. Germline CDR1 is SGHVS and CDR2 is FQNEAQ. In nucleotides, the CDR3 is TGTGCCAGCAGCTTAGCCATTTTAGGAAGGACTAGCGGGAGGGTTGCAGATACGCAGTATTTT. Encoded protein: CASSLAILGRTSGRVADTQYF.

The chain links TRBV5-6 to TRBJ2-1, with 10 nucleotides matching TRBD2. The CDR3 contains 18 residues. The V gene's germline CDR1 is SGHDT and CDR2 YYEEEE. Trimming took 2 bases from V and 8 from J; bases not matched to a gene: 16. Here the CDR3 DNA reads TGTGCCAGCAGCTTCAGACTTCGAGCGGGAGGGGAAGTCTATGAGCAGTTCTTC. Protein product: CASSFRLRAGGEVYEQFF.

The CDR3 sequence: CAIKHSYEQYF. The CDR3 DNA is TGCGCTATCAAACACTCCTACGAGCAGTACTTC. The chain is built from TRBV10-1 and TRBJ2-7; D is unresolved. This CDR3 comprises 11 residues. The germline V gene encodes CDR1 WNHNN and CDR2 SYGVQD (reference sequence).